This TCR beta chain is drawn from a study of blood T cell repertoires in COVID-19. Across the study: The United States, Italy and Spain supplied acute and convalescent COVID-19 samples.

The CDR3 consists of 13 residues. Germline V CDR1 and CDR2: MDHEN, SYDVKM. V shed 11 bases, J shed 7 bases, and the junction held 12 bases outside the gene matches. Produced via immunoSEQ multiplex PCR; TCRdb's table is partial and in-frame only. The sample includes around 24,000 clones, over 70% of them seen just once. This chain connects TRBV28 to TRBJ2-7; 9 bases map to TRBD1. Sequenced input: peripheral blood. The source is a man aged 50 or older with active or convalescent COVID-19. The CDR3 bases are TGTGCCGCGGTTGGACAGGGGACTCGGGAGCAGTACTTC. This encodes CAAVGQGTREQYF.